This TCR beta chain was captured by sequencing in a study of T cells in localized non-small cell lung cancer. Study-wide results and caveats: Sequencing, confined to only one tumor region, leaves heterogeneity possible. Uninvolved adjacent lung had more T cell clonality than any other tissue, topping tumor. A median about 62 of the top 100 tumor clones appeared in adjacent lung. A denser population of T cells in blood accompanied longer overall survival.

With respect to this clone: No antigen is known for it.

Only in-frame clones appear in the TCRdb table, and some are missing; sequencing was by immunoSEQ multiplex PCR. Altogether tens of thousands of clones are present, approximately 86% being singletons, with the ten largest covering about 6.5%. V shed 1 base and J 8 bases; nucleotides not matched to a gene: 6. Per germline, CDR1 LNHDA and CDR2 SQIVND (reference sequence). The CDR3 has 15 amino acids. The material was peripheral blood, obtained before any cancer treatment. This clonotype originated in a man aged 40 to 70 with stage I lung adenocarcinoma. The V and J genes are TRBV19 and TRBJ2-2, with 8 bases lining up with TRBD2. CDR3: CASSIGLAITGELFF. CDR3 coding DNA: TGTGCCAGTAGTATAGGACTAGCGATCACAGGGGAGCTGTTTTTT.